This TCR beta chain was captured in a study of blood T cell repertoires in COVID-19. Study summary: Spain, Italy and the United States supplied samples that represented acute and convalescent COVID-19. T cells, B-cell-depleted T cells, or PBMCs supplied cDNA or gDNA.

This clone was seen more than once but under ten times. Under the authors' procedure: Amplified reference gene primers provided the basis for estimating nucleated cell counts. Assay: immunoSEQ multiplex PCR; the TCRdb copy retains only in-frame clones and omits some. Clone size and V and J calls were adopted from that table, with D and trimming inferred from the DNA. Of about 100,000 clones in the sample, 80% were seen once. The TCR sequence derives from a woman in her sixties or seventies with acute or convalescent COVID-19. Sequences were obtained from peripheral blood.

CDR3: CASSLARAGTGELFF. The CDR3 DNA reads as TGTGCCAGCAGCTTGGCCAGGGCCGGGACCGGGGAGCTGTTTTTT. The chain joins TRBV5-4 to TRBJ2-2; possibly TRBD1 for D (5 bases). This CDR3 comprises 15 residues. Trimming stripped 0 bases from V and 5 bases from J, with 11 bases between. CDR1 and CDR2 from the germline V gene are SGHNT and YYREEE (reference sequence).